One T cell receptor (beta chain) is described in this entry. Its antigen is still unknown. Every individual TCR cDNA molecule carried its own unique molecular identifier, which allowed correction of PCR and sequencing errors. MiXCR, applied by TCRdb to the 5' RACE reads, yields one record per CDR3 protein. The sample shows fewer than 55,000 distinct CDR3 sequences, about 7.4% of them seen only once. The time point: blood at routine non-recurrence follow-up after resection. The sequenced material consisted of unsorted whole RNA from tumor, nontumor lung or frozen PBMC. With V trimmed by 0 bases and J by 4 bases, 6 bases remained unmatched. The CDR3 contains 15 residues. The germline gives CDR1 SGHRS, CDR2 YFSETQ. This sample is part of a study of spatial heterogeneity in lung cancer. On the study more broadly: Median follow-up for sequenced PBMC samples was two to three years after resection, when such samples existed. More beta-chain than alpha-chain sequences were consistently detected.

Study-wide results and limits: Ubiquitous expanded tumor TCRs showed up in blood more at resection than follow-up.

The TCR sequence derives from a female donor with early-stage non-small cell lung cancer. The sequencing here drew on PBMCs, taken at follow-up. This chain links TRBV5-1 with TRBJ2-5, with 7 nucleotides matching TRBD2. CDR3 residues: CASSLAAGSVETQYF. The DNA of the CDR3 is TGCGCCAGCAGCTTGGCAGCGGGGAGTGTAGAGACCCAGTACTTC.